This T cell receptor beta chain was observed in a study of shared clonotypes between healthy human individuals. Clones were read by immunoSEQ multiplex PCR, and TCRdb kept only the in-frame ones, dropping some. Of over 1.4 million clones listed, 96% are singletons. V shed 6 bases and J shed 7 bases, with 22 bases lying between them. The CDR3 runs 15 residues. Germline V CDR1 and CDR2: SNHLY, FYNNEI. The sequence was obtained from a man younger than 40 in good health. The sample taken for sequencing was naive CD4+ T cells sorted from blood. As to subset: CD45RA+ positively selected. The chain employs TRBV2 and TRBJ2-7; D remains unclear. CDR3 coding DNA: TGTGCCAGCAGCGACCTCAGGCTGCTCGGGTTAGAGCAGTACTTC. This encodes CASSDLRLLGLEQYF.